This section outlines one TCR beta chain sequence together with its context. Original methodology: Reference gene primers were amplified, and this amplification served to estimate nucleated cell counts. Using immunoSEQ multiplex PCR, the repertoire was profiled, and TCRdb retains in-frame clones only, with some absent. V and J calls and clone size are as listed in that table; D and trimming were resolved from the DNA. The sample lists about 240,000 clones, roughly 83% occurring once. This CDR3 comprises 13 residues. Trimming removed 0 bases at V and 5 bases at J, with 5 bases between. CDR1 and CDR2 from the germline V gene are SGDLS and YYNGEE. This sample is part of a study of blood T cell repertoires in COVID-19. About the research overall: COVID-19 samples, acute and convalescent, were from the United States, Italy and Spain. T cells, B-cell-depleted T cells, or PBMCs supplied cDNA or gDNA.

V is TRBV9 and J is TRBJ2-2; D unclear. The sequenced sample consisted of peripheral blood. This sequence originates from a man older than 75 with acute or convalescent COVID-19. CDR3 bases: TGTGCCAGCAGCGTAGAGCTGACCGGGGAGCTGTTTTTT. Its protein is CASSVELTGELFF.